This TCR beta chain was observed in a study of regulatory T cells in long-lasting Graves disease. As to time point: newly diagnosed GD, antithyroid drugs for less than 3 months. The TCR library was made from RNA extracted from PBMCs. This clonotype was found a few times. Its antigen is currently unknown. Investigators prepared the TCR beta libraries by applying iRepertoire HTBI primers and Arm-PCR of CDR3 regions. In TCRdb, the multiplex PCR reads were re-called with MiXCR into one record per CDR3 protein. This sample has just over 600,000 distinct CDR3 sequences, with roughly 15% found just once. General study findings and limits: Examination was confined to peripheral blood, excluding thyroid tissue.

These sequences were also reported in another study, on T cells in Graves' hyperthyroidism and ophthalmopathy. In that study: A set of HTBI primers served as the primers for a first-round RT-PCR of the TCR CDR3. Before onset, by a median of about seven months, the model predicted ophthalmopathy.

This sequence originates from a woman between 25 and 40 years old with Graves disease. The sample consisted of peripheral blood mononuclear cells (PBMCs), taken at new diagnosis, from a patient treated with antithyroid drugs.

Here the CDR3 reads CASSLGTWGYGYTF. CDR3 DNA: TGCGCCAGCAGCTTGGGCACGTGGGGTTACGGCTACACCTTC. The chain recombines TRBV5-1 with TRBJ1-2; D unresolved. The CDR3 contains 14 residues. Germline V CDR1 and CDR2: SGHRS, YFSETQ. Trimming stripped 0 bases from V and 8 bases from J, with 14 bases between.